This T cell receptor beta chain was sequenced for a study of blood T cell repertoires in COVID-19. Study at large: Donors in the United States, Italy and Spain gave samples during acute or convalescent COVID-19. In each case, the material was cDNA or gDNA derived from T cells, B-cell-depleted T cells, or PBMCs.

In the original analysis: Estimates of nucleated cell counts were drawn from the amplification of reference gene primers. The table came from immunoSEQ multiplex PCR; TCRdb's copy has only in-frame clones and leaves some out. That table gives V, J and clone size, and the DNA gave D and trimming. The data hold about 130,000 clones, with approximately 85% observed a single time. The length of the CDR3 is 16 residues. Sequencing was carried out using peripheral blood. This sequence joins TRBV12-1 and TRBJ2-7; the table's D gene call, TRBD1, was not cross checked with the DNA. TRBV12-1 is recorded as a pseudogene. The source of this sequence is a human donor in a cohort sampled during active COVID-19. CDR3 sequence (DNA): TGTGCCAGCAGCCTGCTGAGACAGGGGGCGCAGTACGAGCAGTACTTC. Translating gives CASSLLRQGAQYEQYF.